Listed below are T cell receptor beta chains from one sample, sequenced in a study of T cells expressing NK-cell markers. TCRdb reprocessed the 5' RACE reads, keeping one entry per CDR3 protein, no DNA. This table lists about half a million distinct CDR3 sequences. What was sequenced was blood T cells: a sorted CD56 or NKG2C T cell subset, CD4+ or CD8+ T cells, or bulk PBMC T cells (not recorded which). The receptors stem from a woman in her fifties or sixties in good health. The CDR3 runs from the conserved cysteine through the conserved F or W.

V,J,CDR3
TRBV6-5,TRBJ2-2,CASSWGFSGSNTGELFF
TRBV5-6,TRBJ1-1,CASSRQLNTEAFF
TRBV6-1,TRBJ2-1,CASHSSGSYNEQFF
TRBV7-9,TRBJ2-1,CASTRSLGTRGYNEQFF
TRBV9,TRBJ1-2,CASSVAGGLVPYGYTF
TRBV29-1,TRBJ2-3,CSVRAGVTTDTQYF
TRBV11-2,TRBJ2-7,CASSSGTRTSYEQYF
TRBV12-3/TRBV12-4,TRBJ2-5,CASNLAGDMTQYF
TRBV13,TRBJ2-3,CASSPSGRAGDTQYF
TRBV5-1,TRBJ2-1,CASSLDVTSGEGEQFF
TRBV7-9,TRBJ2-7,CASSLLSSGRYEQYF
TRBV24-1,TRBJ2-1,CATQRGSYNEQFF
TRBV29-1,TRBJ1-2,CSVGLGQGGGGYTF
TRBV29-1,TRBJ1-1,CSVVGYRGAFF
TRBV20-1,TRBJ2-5,CSAIQGTRGSETQYF
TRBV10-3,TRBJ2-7,CAISREPYEQYF
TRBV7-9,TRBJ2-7,CASSPRQGAIHEQYF
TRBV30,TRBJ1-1,CAWSQVHGGGEAFF
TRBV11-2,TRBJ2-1,CASSLDVGSGKTYNEQFF
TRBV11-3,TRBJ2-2,CAGGQGHTGELFF
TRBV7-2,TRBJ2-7,CASSLEGTAFGEQYF
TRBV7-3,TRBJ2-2,CASSPGPPGELFF
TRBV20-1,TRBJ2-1,CSAKGQTGTSGYNEQFF